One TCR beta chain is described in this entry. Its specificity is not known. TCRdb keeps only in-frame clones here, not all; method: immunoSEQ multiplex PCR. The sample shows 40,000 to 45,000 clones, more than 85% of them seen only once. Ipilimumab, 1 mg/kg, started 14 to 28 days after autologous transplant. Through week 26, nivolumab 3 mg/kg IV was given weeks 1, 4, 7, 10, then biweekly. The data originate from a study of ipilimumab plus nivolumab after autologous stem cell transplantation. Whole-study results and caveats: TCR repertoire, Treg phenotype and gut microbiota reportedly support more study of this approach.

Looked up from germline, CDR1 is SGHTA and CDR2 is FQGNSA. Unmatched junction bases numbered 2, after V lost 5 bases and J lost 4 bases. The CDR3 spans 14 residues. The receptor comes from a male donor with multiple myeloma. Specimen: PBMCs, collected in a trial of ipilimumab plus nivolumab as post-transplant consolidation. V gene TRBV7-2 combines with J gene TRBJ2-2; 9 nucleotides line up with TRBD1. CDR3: CASSPQGATGELFF. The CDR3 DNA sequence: TGTGCCAGCAGCCCACAGGGGGCCACCGGGGAGCTGTTTTTT.